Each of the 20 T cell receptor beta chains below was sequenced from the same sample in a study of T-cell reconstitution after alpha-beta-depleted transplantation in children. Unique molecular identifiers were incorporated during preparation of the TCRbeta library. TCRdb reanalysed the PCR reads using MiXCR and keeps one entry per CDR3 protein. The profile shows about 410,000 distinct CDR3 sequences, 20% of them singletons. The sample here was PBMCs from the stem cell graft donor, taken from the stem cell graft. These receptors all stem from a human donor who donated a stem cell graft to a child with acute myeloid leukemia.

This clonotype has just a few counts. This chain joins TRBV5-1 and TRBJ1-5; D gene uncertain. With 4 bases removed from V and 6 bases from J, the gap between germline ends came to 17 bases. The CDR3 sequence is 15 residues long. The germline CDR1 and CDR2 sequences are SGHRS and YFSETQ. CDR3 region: CASSLTPGLLQPQHF. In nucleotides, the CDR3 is TGCGCCAGCAGCCTCACTCCCGGGTTGCTTCAGCCCCAGCATTTT.

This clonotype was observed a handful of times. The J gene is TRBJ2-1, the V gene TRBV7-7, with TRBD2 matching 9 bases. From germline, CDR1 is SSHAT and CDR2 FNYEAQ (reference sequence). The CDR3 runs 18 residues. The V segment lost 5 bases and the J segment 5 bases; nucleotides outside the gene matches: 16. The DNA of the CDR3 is TGTGCCAGCAGCCCAAACCTGATTAGCGGGAGCAGTGACAATGAGCAGTTCTTC. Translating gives CASSPNLISGSSDNEQFF. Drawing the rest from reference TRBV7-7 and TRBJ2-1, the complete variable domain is GAGVSQSPRYKVTKRGQDVTLRCDPISSHATLYWYQQALGQGPEFLTYFNYEAQPDKSGLPSDRFSAERPEGSISTLTIQRTEQRDSAMYRCASSPNLISGSSDNEQFFGPGTRLTVL.

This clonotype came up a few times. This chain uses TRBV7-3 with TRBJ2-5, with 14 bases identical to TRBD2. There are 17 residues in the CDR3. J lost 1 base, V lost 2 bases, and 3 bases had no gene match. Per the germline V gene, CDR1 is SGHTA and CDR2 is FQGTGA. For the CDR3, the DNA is TGTGCCAGCAGCTTAGAGGGACTAGCGGGAGCCCAAGAGACCCAGTACTTC. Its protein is CASSLEGLAGAQETQYF.

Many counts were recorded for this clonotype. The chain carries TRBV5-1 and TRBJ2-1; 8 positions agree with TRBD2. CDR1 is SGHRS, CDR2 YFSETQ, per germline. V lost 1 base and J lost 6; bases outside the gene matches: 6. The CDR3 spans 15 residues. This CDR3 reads CASSLTSGRINEQFF. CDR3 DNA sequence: TGCGCCAGCAGCTTGACGAGCGGGAGAATCAATGAGCAGTTCTTC.

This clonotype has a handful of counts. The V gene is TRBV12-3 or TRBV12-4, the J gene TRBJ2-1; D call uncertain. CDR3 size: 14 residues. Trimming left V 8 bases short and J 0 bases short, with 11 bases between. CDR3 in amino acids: CASLDISSYNEQFF. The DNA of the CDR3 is TGTGCCAGCCTAGACATCTCCTCCTACAATGAGCAGTTCTTC.

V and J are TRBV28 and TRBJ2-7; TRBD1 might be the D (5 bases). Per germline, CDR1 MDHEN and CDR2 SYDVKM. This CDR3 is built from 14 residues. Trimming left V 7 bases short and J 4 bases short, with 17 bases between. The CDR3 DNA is TGTGCCAGCACCCCCCCCGGACACGGATACGAGCAGTACTTC. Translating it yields CASTPPGHGYEQYF.

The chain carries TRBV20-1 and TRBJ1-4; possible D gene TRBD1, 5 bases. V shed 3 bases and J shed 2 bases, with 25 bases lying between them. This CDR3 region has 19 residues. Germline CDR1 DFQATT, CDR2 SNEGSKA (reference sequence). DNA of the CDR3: TGCAGTGCTAGGGGGGTGTTCGGCGGCGCGAGGTTTACTAATGAAAAACTGTTTTTT. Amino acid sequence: CSARGVFGGARFTNEKLFF.

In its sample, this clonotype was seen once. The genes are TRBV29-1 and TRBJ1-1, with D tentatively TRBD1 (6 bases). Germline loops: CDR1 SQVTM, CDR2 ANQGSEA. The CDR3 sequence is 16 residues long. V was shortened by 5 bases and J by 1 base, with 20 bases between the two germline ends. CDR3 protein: CSVKSRDIRTNTEAFF. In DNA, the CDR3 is TGCAGCGTTAAAAGCCGGGACATAAGAACGAACACTGAAGCTTTCTTT.

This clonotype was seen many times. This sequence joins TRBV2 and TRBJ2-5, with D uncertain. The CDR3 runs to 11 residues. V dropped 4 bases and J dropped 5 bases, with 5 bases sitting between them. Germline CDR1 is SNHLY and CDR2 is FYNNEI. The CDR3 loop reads CASSAWETQYF. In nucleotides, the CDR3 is TGTGCCAGCAGTGCGTGGGAGACCCAGTACTTC.

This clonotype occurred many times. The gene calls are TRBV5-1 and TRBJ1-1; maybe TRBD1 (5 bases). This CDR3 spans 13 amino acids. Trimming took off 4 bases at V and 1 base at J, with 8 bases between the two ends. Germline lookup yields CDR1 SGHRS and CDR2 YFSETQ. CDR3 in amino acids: CASSLGGNTEAFF. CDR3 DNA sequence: TGCGCCAGCAGCCTTGGGGGGAACACTGAAGCTTTCTTT. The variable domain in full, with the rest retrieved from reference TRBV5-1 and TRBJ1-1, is KAGVTQTPRYLIKTRGQQVTLSCSPISGHRSVSWYQQTPGQGLQFLFEYFSETQRNKGNFPGRFSGRQFSNSRSEMNVSTLELGDSALYLCASSLGGNTEAFFGQGTRLTVV.

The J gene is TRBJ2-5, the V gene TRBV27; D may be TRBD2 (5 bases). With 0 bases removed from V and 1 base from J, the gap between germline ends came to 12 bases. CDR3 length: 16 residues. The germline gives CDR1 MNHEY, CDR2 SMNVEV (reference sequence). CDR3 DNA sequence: TGTGCCAGCAGTTTATCGCTAACCCTAGCCCAAGAGACCCAGTACTTC. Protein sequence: CASSLSLTLAQETQYF.

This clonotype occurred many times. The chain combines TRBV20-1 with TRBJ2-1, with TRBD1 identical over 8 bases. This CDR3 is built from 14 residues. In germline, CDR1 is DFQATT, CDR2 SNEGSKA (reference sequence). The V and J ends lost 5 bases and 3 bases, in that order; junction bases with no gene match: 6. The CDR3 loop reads CSADDRGYYNEQFF. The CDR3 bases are TGCAGTGCTGATGACAGGGGTTACTACAATGAGCAGTTCTTC.

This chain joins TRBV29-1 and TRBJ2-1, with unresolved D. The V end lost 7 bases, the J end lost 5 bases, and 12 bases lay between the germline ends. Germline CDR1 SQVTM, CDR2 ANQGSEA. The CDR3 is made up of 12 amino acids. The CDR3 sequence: CSGADPNNEQFF. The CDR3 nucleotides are TGCAGCGGCGCGGATCCTAACAATGAGCAGTTCTTC.

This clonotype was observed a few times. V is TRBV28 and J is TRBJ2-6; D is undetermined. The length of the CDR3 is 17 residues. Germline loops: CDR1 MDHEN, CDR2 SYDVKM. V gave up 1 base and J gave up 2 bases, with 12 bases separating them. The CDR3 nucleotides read TGTGCCAGCAGTTTATTTATTGGGTCGGCTGGGGCCAACGTCCTGACTTTC. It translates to CASSLFIGSAGANVLTF.

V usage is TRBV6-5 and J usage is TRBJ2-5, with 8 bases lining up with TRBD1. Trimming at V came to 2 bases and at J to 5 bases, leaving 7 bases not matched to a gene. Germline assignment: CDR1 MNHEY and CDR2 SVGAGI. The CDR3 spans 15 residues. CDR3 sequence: CASSYAGGTAETQYF. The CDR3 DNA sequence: TGTGCCAGCAGTTACGCAGGGGGCACGGCGGAGACCCAGTACTTC.

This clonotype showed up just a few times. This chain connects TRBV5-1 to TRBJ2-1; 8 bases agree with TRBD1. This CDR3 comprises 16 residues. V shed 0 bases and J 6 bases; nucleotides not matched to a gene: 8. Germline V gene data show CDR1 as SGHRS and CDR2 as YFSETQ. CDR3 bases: TGCGCCAGCAGCTTGGGCCCGGACAGGGTAGGCAATGAGCAGTTCTTC. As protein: CASSLGPDRVGNEQFF.

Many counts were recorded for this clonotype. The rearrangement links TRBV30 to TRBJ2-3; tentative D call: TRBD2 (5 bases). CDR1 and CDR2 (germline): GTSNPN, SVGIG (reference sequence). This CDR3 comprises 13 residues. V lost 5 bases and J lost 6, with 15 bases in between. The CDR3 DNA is TGTGCCTGGGGCGGGCTCTCATCGGATACGCAGTATTTT. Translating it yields CAWGGLSSDTQYF.

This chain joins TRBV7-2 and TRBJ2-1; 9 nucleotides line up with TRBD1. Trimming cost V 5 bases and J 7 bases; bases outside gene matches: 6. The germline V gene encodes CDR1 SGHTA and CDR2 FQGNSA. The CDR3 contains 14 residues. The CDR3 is CASSPGTGWNEQFF. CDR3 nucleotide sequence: TGTGCCAGCAGCCCGGGGACAGGGTGGAATGAGCAGTTCTTC.

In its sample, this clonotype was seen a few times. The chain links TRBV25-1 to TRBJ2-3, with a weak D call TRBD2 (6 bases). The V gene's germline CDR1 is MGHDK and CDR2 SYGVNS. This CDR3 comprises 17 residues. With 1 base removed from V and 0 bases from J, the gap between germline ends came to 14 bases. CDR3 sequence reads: CASSEFGLGLSTDTQYF. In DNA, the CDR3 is TGTGCCAGCAGTGAATTTGGGTTGGGACTTAGCACAGATACGCAGTATTTT.

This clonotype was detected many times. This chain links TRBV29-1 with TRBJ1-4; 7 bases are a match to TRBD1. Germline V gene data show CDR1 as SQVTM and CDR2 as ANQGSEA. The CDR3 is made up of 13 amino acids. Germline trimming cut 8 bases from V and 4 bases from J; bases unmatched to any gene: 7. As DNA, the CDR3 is TGCAGCTCCCGGGACAGCCTTAATGAAAAACTGTTTTTT. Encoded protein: CSSRDSLNEKLFF.